The sequence of this TCR beta chain was determined in a study of CD8 T cells in ankylosing spondylitis (dated by TCRdb to 2015 to 2018). Background for the entire study: The study profiled T cell receptor beta repertoires in healthy donors and ankylosing spondylitis patients to find disease-linked TCR variants. The full study cohort was made up of about two dozen ankylosing spondylitis patients and about a hundred healthy donors. Peripheral blood samples were taken, and synovial fluid was additionally collected from ankylosing spondylitis patients. The paper's findings and limits, for the study overall: Some TCR beta motif variants had previously been reported in synovial fluid and blood of reactive arthritis patients, which suggested common disease-initiation mechanisms. Significant enrichment of the disease-linked clones was reported in matched synovial fluid samples from ankylosing spondylitis patients. The disease-linked clones had a CD8+ phenotype and were found at relatively low frequencies in peripheral blood. A TCR beta motif made up of several highly homologous amino acid variants appeared to be characteristic of blood from ankylosing spondylitis patients.

Comment on this clonotype: The antigen it recognizes is unknown. Base qualities are not recorded, but no much larger clone differs from it by a single base.

Trimming takes 0 bases from V and 9 bases from J, and the germline ends sit 8 bases apart. The CDR3 starts with the cysteine, ends with the phenylalanine, and has 11 residues. Here the CDR3 DNA is all that survives: 33 bases in frame from base 1. The germline V gene (reference sequence) specifies DFQATT as CDR1 and SNEGSKA as CDR2. Instrument used: Illumina HiSeq 2500. Quantitative 5'-RACE with molecular barcodes was used to prepare TCR beta libraries. In the source study's methods: A new computational method based on a probabilistic model of VDJ rearrangement was used to identify disease-linked TCR variants. TCRdb passed the public sequencing reads through fastp at Q25 and MiXCR, retaining productive beta sequences. Each CDR3 protein gets just one entry, which takes the most common genes and DNA from the rows behind it. These V and J calls are TCRdb output, not the study's own analysis. For this sample there are some 200,000 distinct CDR3 sequences; 20% to 30% appear just once. The top ten constitute just over 6.5% of the sample.

The receptor was derived from a male donor with ankylosing spondylitis or in good health (not recorded which). The sample was blood, either unsorted or a sorted T cell fraction (not recorded which). The chain joins TRBV20-1 to TRBJ2-5; the D gene lacks a confident call. The DNA sequence reads TGCAGTGCTAGAGATCAAAATTCCCAGTACTTC. Translated, this gives CSARDQNSQYF.